The 23 T cell receptor beta chains below come from one sample, sequenced in a study of T-cell reconstitution after alpha-beta-depleted transplantation in children. Researchers prepared the TCRbeta library using unique molecular identifiers, the study reports. MiXCR, run by TCRdb on the PCR reads, gives a single entry per CDR3 protein. The sample lists some 220,000 distinct CDR3 sequences, about 9.2% occurring once. The sample in question was PBMCs from the stem cell graft donor, obtained from the stem cell graft. The source of these receptors is a human donor who donated a stem cell graft to a child with acute lymphoblastic leukemia.

Here the CDR3 reads CASSPTALGGPQHF. The CDR3 bases are TGTGCCAGCTCACCGACAGCATTAGGGGGGCCCCAGCATTTT. The J gene is TRBJ1-5, the V gene TRBV18; D may be TRBD1 (6 bases). V lost 3 bases and J 9 bases, leaving 15 bases between the germline ends. Germline V lookup: CDR1 KGHSH, CDR2 LQKENI. The CDR3 extends over 14 amino acids.

A few counts support this clonotype. The junction differs from germline at one of its ends, possibly a read error. The chain combines TRBV10-3 with TRBJ2-3; TRBD2 might be the D (7 bases). CDR3 size: 16 residues. Per germline, CDR1 ENHRY and CDR2 SYGVKD. The chain's CDR3 is CAVSGGGGLSTDTQYF. The CDR3 DNA follows: TGTGCCGTCAGCGGCGGCGGGGGCCTTAGCACAGATACGCAGTATTTT.

The chain is built from TRBV20-1 and TRBJ1-5; D unclear. CDR1 is DFQATT and CDR2 is SNEGSKA in the germline V gene (reference sequence). Trimming left V 7 bases short and J 1 base short, with 14 bases between. The CDR3 is 14 residues long. The CDR3 loop is CSVGKGGSNQPQHF. In DNA, the CDR3 is TGCAGTGTAGGGAAGGGCGGAAGCAATCAGCCCCAGCATTTT.

The V call is TRBV5-1, the J call TRBJ2-3; 8 bases line up with TRBD1. V shed 5 bases, J shed 2 bases, and the junction held 10 bases outside the gene matches. The V gene's germline CDR1 is SGHRS and CDR2 YFSETQ. This CDR3 is 16 amino acids long. CDR3 region: CASSRTGPGHTDTQYF. CDR3 in DNA: TGCGCCAGCAGTCGGACAGGGCCGGGACACACAGATACGCAGTATTTT.

There are many counts of this clonotype. This rearrangement joins TRBV6-1 to TRBJ2-1; D is possibly TRBD1 (5 bases). The germline gives CDR1 MNHNS, CDR2 SASEGT. Trimming removed 5 bases from V and 3 bases from J, with 8 bases in between. CDR3 length: 13 amino acids. CDR3 sequence reads: CASSSTGYNEQFF. CDR3 nucleotides: TGTGCCAGCAGTAGCACAGGCTACAATGAGCAGTTCTTC.

CDR3 loop: CSAGGARGNTEAFF. CDR3 DNA sequence: TGCAGTGCTGGGGGGGCAAGAGGGAACACTGAAGCTTTCTTT. This chain uses TRBV20-1 with TRBJ1-1; D might be TRBD1 (6 bases). The CDR3 runs 14 residues. CDR1 and CDR2 (germline): DFQATT, SNEGSKA (reference sequence). Trimming left V 5 bases short and J 1 base short, with 14 bases between.

The chain links TRBV20-1 to TRBJ2-3; 11 bases map to TRBD2. J lost 0 bases, V lost 6 bases, and 5 bases had no gene match. The CDR3 contains 15 residues. Germline lookup yields CDR1 DFQATT and CDR2 SNEGSKA (reference sequence). CDR3 bases: TGCAGTGCGGATAGCGGGGGGGCCAGCACAGATACGCAGTATTTT. Its protein is CSADSGGASTDTQYF.

The chain joins TRBV7-9 to TRBJ1-1; D ambiguous. The germline V gene encodes CDR1 SEHNR and CDR2 FQNEAQ (reference sequence). V lost 4 bases, J lost 3 bases, and 12 bases lay in between. This CDR3 contains 14 residues. CDR3 nucleotide sequence: TGTGCCAGCAGCTCAAGCGCTTGGGACACTGAAGCTTTCTTT. Translation: CASSSSAWDTEAFF.

This chain links TRBV5-5 with TRBJ2-7; the match to TRBD1 covers 8 bases. Trimming took 0 bases from V and 4 from J; bases not matched to a gene: 9. The CDR3 extends over 16 amino acids. CDR1 is SGHKS, CDR2 YYEKEE, per germline (reference sequence). CDR3 sequence (DNA): TGTGCCAGCAGCTTGGTTGGGGCAGGGGGCCGATACGAGCAGTACTTC. Translation: CASSLVGAGGRYEQYF. The complete variable domain, with remaining parts taken from reference TRBV5-5 and TRBJ2-7, reads DAGVTQSPTHLIKTRGQQVTLRCSPISGHKSVSWYQQVLGQGPQFIFQYYEKEERGRGNFPDRFSARQFPNYSSELNVNALLLGDSALYLCASSLVGAGGRYEQYFGPGTRLTVT.

This clonotype is termed medium-sized. The CDR3 coding sequence is TGCGCCAGCAGCTTGGAAGGCAGGGAGGCCGATACGCAGTATTTT. Its translation is CASSLEGREADTQYF. The chain links TRBV5-1 to TRBJ2-3, with D possibly TRBD2 on 6 matching bases. CDR1 SGHRS and CDR2 YFSETQ come from the germline V gene. The CDR3 contains 15 residues. The V end lost 0 bases, the J end lost 6 bases, and 14 bases lay between the germline ends.

This clonotype was seen many times. The V gene is TRBV7-2, the J gene TRBJ2-1; a possible D gene is TRBD2 (5 bases). Germline V gene lookup returns CDR1 SGHTA and CDR2 FQGNSA. This CDR3 is built from 15 residues. Trimming pared 8 bases from V and 4 bases from J, leaving 18 bases between. The CDR3: CASGTTRVQYNEQFF. CDR3 bases: TGTGCCAGCGGAACCACTAGGGTTCAATACAATGAGCAGTTCTTC.

This clonotype was seen a few times. The chain combines TRBV15 with TRBJ1-1; D unclear. Trimming took 6 bases from V and 4 from J, leaving 18 bases between them. Germline V gives CDR1 LNHNV, CDR2 YYDKDF (reference sequence). The CDR3 is 15 amino acids. In DNA form, the CDR3 reads TGTGCCACCAGATCTCCTATTTCGACGTTCACTGAAGCTTTCTTT. Its translation: CATRSPISTFTEAFF.

This clonotype was counted only a few times. The chain joins TRBV5-4 to TRBJ1-5; the D is unclear. In germline, CDR1 is SGHNT, CDR2 YYREEE (reference sequence). Trimming left V 0 bases short and J 4 bases short, with 11 bases between. The CDR3 spans 15 residues. DNA of the CDR3: TGTGCCAGCAGCTTGGGTGGGCAGACGAATCAGCCCCAGCATTTT. Translating gives CASSLGGQTNQPQHF.

V is TRBV12-3 or TRBV12-4 and J is TRBJ2-3, with D possibly TRBD1 on 6 matching bases. V lost 6 bases, J lost 1 base, and 14 bases lay in between. The CDR3 totals 15 residues. As DNA, the CDR3 is TGTGCCAGCAGCCCTACAGGACAGCGCACAGATACGCAGTATTTT. It specifies CASSPTGQRTDTQYF.

This clonotype was counted ten times or more. The rearrangement uses TRBV6-2 or TRBV6-3 and TRBJ2-1; TRBD2 is a possible D gene (5 bases). The CDR3 extends over 12 amino acids. CDR1 and CDR2 (germline): MNHEY, SVGEGT. Trimming cost V 8 bases and J 7 bases, with 12 bases left between them. CDR3 in amino acids: CASGPRGNEQFF. CDR3 in DNA: TGTGCCAGCGGTCCCCGGGGAAATGAGCAGTTCTTC.

This rearrangement joins TRBV5-5 to TRBJ2-2; D may match TRBD1 or TRBD2 (5 bases each). This CDR3 is 17 amino acids long. CDR1 is SGHKS, CDR2 YYEKEE, per germline (reference sequence). The V end lost 0 bases, the J end lost 0 bases, and 12 bases lay between the germline ends. CDR3 amino acids: CASSLGAGTANTGELFF. As DNA, the CDR3 is TGTGCCAGCAGCTTGGGGGCCGGGACGGCGAACACCGGGGAGCTGTTTTTT.

This clonotype was seen once. The chain is built from TRBV7-6 and TRBJ2-7; TRBD2 agrees at 10 bases. The CDR3 has 15 residues. Looked up from germline, CDR1 is SGHVS and CDR2 is FNYEAQ. After removal of 2 bases from V and 7 bases from J, the junction contained 8 bases not matched to a gene. DNA for the CDR3: TGTGCCAGCAGCTTACAGAGCGGGGGGGCGGGGGAGCAGTACTTC. Translated: CASSLQSGGAGEQYF. The whole variable domain, filled in from reference TRBV7-6 and TRBJ2-7, reads GAGVSQSPRYKVTKRGQDVALRCDPISGHVSLYWYRQALGQGPEFLTYFNYEAQQDKSGLPNDRFSAERPEGSISTLTIQRTEQRDSAMYRCASSLQSGGAGEQYFGPGTRLTVT.

The chain couples TRBV12-3 or TRBV12-4 to TRBJ1-2; 8 nucleotides agree with TRBD1. J lost 7 bases, V lost 4 bases, and 2 bases had no gene match. The CDR3 consists of 12 residues. The CDR3 DNA is TGTGCCAGCAGTTCAGGGGGCCCTGGCTACACCTTC. It translates to CASSSGGPGYTF.

This clonotype was observed a handful of times. The V call is TRBV10-3, the J call TRBJ2-1; D is undetermined. Germline loops: CDR1 ENHRY, CDR2 SYGVKD. The CDR3 totals 14 residues. V was pared by 3 bases and J by 6 bases, with 12 bases between. CDR3 in DNA: TGTGCCATCAGTGACGTTTCGGGTAGCAATGAGCAGTTCTTC. Translation: CAISDVSGSNEQFF.

This clonotype was observed many times. The chain carries TRBV29-1 and TRBJ1-2, with no clear D. CDR3 length: 10 residues. Germline V gene sequence: CDR1 SQVTM, CDR2 ANQGSEA. V dropped 4 bases and J dropped 6 bases, with 6 bases sitting between them. The DNA of the CDR3 is TGCAGCGTTGTCGGCAATGGCTACACCTTC. Translating it yields CSVVGNGYTF. Supplemented by reference TRBV29-1 and TRBJ1-2, the full variable domain reads SAVISQKPSRDICQRGTSLTIQCQVDSQVTMMFWYRQQPGQSLTLIATANQGSEATYESGFVIDKFPISRPNLTFSTLTVSNMSPEDSSIYLCSVVGNGYTFGSGTRLTVV.

The table lists this clonotype with a few counts. This chain connects TRBV2 to TRBJ2-1; D gene unclear. The germline CDR1 and CDR2 sequences are SNHLY and FYNNEI. Trimming shortened V by 7 bases and J by 2 bases, and 9 bases separated the two germline ends. The CDR3 length is 13 residues. The CDR3 DNA follows: TGTGCCAGCAACCTCGGACCCTACAATGAGCAGTTCTTC. Amino acid sequence: CASNLGPYNEQFF.

This clonotype was seen more than once but under ten times. The rearrangement links TRBV27 to TRBJ1-6; D perhaps matches TRBD1 (6 bases). Germline V CDR1 and CDR2: MNHEY, SMNVEV (reference sequence). The CDR3 length is 15 residues. The V gene lost 2 bases and the J gene lost 7 bases, with 12 bases spanning the gap. The DNA of the CDR3 is TGTGCCAGCAGTTTACGCGGGACACCCAATTCACCCCTCCACTTT. Protein sequence: CASSLRGTPNSPLHF.

The CDR3 DNA reads TGTGCTAGTGGTTTGTCGGACAGCCAGGCCGGGGGTACGCAGTATTTT. Residues: CASGLSDSQAGGTQYF. This chain joins TRBV12-5 and TRBJ2-3; D may match TRBD1 or TRBD2 (6 bases each). The V and J ends lost 2 bases and 8 bases respectively, with 20 bases between them. Germline CDR1 is LGHNT and CDR2 is FRNRAP. This CDR3 contains 16 residues.